The sequence of this T cell receptor beta chain was determined in a study of shared clonotypes between healthy human individuals. Findings of the study overall: The naive CD4 repertoires of a handful of donors were compared, and approximately 4.7% of clonotypes were shared.

A note on this clone: No antigen is known for it.

J gave up 7 bases and V 5 bases, and 16 bases lay outside the gene matches. Germline V gives CDR1 MDHEN, CDR2 SYDVKM. This CDR3 has 17 amino acids. Naive-designated CD8 cells lacked CD45RO, were positively enriched for CCR7, and omitted terminally differentiated effector memory CD45RA+ cells. Clones were sequenced by immunoSEQ multiplex PCR, and TCRdb holds only the in-frame ones, with some missing. The profile shows approximately 2,000,000 clones, 80% to 95% of them singletons. The chain joins TRBV28 to TRBJ1-5; 8 positions agree with TRBD1. The sample consisted of naive CD8+ T cells from PBMCs. This clonotype was obtained from a man between 18 and 29 years old in good health. Some clones in this sample may be carry-over from other donors' samples. The CDR3: CASSPMTGQGWRQPQHF. The CDR3, as DNA: TGTGCCAGCAGTCCTATGACTGGACAGGGCTGGCGGCAGCCCCAGCATTTT. Based on the CDR3 plus reference TRBV28 and TRBJ1-5, the full variable domain is DVKVTQSSRYLVKRTGEKVFLECVQDMDHENMFWYRQDPGLGLRLIYFSYDVKMKEKGDIPEGYSVSREKKERFSLILESASTNQTSMYLCASSPMTGQGWRQPQHFGDGTRLSIL.